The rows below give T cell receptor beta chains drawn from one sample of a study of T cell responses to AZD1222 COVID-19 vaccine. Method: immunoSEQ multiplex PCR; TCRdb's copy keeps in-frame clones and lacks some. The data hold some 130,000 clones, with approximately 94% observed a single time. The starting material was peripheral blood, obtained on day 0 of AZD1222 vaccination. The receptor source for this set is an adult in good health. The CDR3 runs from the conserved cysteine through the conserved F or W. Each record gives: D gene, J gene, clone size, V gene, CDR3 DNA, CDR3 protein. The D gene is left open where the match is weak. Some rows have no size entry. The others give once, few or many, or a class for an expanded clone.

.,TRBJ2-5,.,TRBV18,TGTGCCAGCTCGCGACGGGGGGCCAGTCGGCAAGAGACCCAGTACTTC,CASSRRGASRQETQYF
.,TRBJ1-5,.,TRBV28,TGTGCCAGCACCCCTGTAAGACAGACAAATCAGCCCCAGCATTTT,CASTPVRQTNQPQHF
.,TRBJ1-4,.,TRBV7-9,TGTGCCAGCAGCTCCCCAGCTGCGGATACTAATGAAAAACTGTTTTTT,CASSSPAADTNEKLFF
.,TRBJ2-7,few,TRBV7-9,TGTGCCAGCAGCTTAGGGTCCTACGAGCAGTACTTC,CASSLGSYEQYF
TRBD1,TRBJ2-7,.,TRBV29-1,TGCAGCGTTACCGGGACAGCCTCCTACGAGCAGTACTTC,CSVTGTASYEQYF
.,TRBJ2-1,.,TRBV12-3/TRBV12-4,TGTGCCAGCAGTTTAATCGCGTACAATGAGCAGTTCTTC,CASSLIAYNEQFF
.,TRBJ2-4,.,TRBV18,TGTGCCAGCTCACTGGCGATAGGGGACGGGAGACCCAAAAACATTCAGTACTTC,CASSLAIGDGRPKNIQYF
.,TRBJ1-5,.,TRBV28,TGTGCCAGCAGGCAGTCACCTCAGCCCCAGCATTTT,CASRQSPQPQHF
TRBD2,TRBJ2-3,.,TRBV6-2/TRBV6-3,TGTGCCAGCAGTTACTCCGGAGCTAGCGGATACACAGATACGCAGTATTTT,CASSYSGASGYTDTQYF
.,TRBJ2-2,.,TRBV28,TGTGCCAGCAGACGGACAGACACCGGGGAGCTGTTTTTT,CASRRTDTGELFF
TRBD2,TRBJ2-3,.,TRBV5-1,TGCGCCAGCAGCTTAGTACTAGCGGGAGCAGATACGCAGTATTTT,CASSLVLAGADTQYF
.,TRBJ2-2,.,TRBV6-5,TGTGCCAGCAGTTTCATAGGGGTTAGCGGGGAGCTGTTTTTT,CASSFIGVSGELFF
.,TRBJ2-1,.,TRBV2,TGTGCCAGCAGTGTGGTTAGCTACAATGAGCAGTTCTTC,CASSVVSYNEQFF
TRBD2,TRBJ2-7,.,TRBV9,TGTGCCAGCAGCGTAGGACCGAGGACTAGCGGGATCGAGCAGTACTTC,CASSVGPRTSGIEQYF
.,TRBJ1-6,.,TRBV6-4,TGTGCCAGCAGTGAACGGGCGGATTCACCCCTCCACTTT,CASSERADSPLHF
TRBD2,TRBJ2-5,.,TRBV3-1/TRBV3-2,TGTGCCAGCAGCCAAGATGAGGTAGCGGGAGATAGGGAGACCCAGTACTTC,CASSQDEVAGDRETQYF
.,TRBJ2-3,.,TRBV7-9,TGTGCCAGCAGCCGGGACCGCTACACAGATACGCAGTATTTT,CASSRDRYTDTQYF
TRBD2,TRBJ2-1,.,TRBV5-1,TGCGCCAGCAGCGCAGCGGGAGGAAGCTACAATGAGCAGTTCTTC,CASSAAGGSYNEQFF
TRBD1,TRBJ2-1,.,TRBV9,TGTGCCAGCAGCCCCCGAGGACAGGGGCAAAATGAGCAGTTCTTC,CASSPRGQGQNEQFF
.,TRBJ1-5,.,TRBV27,TGTGCCAGCAGTTCCCACGTCCCCGGGGGGCGTCAGCCCCAGCATTTT,CASSSHVPGGRQPQHF
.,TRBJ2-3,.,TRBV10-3,TGTGCCATCAGTGAGTCTAGCGATGATACGCAGTATTTT,CAISESSDDTQYF
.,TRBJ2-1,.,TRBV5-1,TGCGCCAGCAACGGGGATGAGCAGTTCTTC,CASNGDEQFF
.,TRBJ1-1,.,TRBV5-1,TGCGCCAGCAGCTTCGGGGTTGGTACTGAAGCTTTCTTT,CASSFGVGTEAFF
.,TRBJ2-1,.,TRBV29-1,TGCAGCGTTGTTGTACTAGGTGAGCAGTTCTTC,CSVVVLGEQFF
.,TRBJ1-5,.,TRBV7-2,TGTGCCAGCAGCTTAGGTGCACAGCTCAATCAGCCCCAGCATTTT,CASSLGAQLNQPQHF
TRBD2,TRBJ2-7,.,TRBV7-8,TGTGCCAGCAGGAGGGGGACTAGCGGGAGTTTGGGCGAGCAGTACTTC,CASRRGTSGSLGEQYF
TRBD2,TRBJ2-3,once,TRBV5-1,TGCGCCAGCAAGGCGGGAGCGGTAGATACGCAGTATTTT,CASKAGAVDTQYF
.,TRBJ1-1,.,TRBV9,TGTGCCAGCAGCGGGAGGGACGGGCTCCCTGAGGGGAACACTGAAGCTTTCTTT,CASSGRDGLPEGNTEAFF
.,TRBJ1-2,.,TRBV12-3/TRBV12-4,TGTGCCAGCACGACGGTGGGGGCCGGCTACACCTTC,CASTTVGAGYTF
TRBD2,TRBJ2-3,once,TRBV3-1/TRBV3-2,TGTGCCAGCAGTTCCTTAGCGGGTGGGGTCGATACGCAGTATTTT,CASSSLAGGVDTQYF
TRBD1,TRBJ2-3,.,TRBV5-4,TGTGCCAGCAGCAGTGGGACAGGGGGATCAGATACGCAGTATTTT,CASSSGTGGSDTQYF
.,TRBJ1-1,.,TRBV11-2,TGTGCCAGCAGCTTAGGGACAAAGACTGAAGCTTTCTTT,CASSLGTKTEAFF
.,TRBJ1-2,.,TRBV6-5,TGTGCCAGCCGGGGCCATTTATACTATGGCTACACCTTC,CASRGHLYYGYTF
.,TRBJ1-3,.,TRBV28,TGTGCCAGCAGTCCGGGGCCGAGATCTGGAAACACCATATATTTT,CASSPGPRSGNTIYF
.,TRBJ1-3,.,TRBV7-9,TGTGCCAGCAGCTTATTCCGTCCAACGCAGGGTAACACCATATATTTT,CASSLFRPTQGNTIYF
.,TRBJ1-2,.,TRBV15,TGTGCCACCAGCGACCGGGGATACTATGGCTACACCTTC,CATSDRGYYGYTF
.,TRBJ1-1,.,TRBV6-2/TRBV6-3,TGTGCCAGCAGTTATTACCGTCCGACGGACGCTGAAGCTTTCTTT,CASSYYRPTDAEAFF
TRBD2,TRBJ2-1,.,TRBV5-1,TGCGCCAGCAGCTTGACGTTACTAGCGGAAGTGAAGTTCTTC,CASSLTLLAEVKFF
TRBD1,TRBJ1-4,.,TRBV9,TGTGCCAGCAGCAGAAGGGACAGGGTCGGGGAAAAACTGTTTTTT,CASSRRDRVGEKLFF
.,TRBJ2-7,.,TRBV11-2,TGTGCCAGCAGCTCCTCTCTCTACGAGCAGTACTTC,CASSSSLYEQYF
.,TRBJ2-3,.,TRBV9,TGTGCCAGCAGCGTAGACGGGAGAATAGATACGCAGTATTTT,CASSVDGRIDTQYF
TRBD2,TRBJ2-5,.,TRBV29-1,TGCAGCGCTGAGGGGACTAGCGGGAGGTTTGCCCAAGAGACCCAGTACTTC,CSAEGTSGRFAQETQYF
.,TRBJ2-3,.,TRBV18,TGTGCCAGCTCACCACCGGCGGTCACAGATACGCAGTATTTT,CASSPPAVTDTQYF
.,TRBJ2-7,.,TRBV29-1,TGCAGCGTTGAAAAGGCCTACGAGCAGTACTTC,CSVEKAYEQYF
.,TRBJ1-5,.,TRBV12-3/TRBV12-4,TGTGCCAGCAGTTTCGTGAGAAATCAGCCCCAGCATTTT,CASSFVRNQPQHF
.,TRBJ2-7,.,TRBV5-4,TGTGCCAGCAGCCCCCCGGGGGGCGTTATCCACGAGCAGTACTTC,CASSPPGGVIHEQYF
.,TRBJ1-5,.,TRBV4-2,TGTGCCAGCAGCCAAGATCTCGGGCTCAATCAGCCCCAGCATTTT,CASSQDLGLNQPQHF
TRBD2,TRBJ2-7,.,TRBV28,TGTGCCAGCAGTTTAGGGGCTAGCGGTCAGAGGGAGCAGTACTTC,CASSLGASGQREQYF
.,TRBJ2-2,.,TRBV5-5,TGTGCCAGCAGCTTTAGTAGCTCCCCCGGGGAGCTGTTTTTT,CASSFSSSPGELFF
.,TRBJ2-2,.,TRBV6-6,TGTGCCAGCAGTTACTTCCAGGGCGGCACCGGGGAGCTGTTTTTT,CASSYFQGGTGELFF
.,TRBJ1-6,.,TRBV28,TGTGCCAGCGTCGTAGGGAGTAGTTCACCCCTCCACTTT,CASVVGSSSPLHF
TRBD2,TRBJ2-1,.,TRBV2,TGTGCCAGCAGTGAACGCGGACTAGCCAATGAGCAGTTCTTC,CASSERGLANEQFF
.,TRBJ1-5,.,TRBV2,TGTGCCAGCAGTGTGAGGGGCGCAGAGGGCTATCAGCCCCAGCATTTT,CASSVRGAEGYQPQHF